The 31 T cell receptor beta chains below all came from one sample that was sequenced in a study of PD-1 blockade in classical Hodgkin lymphoma. Sequencing used immunoSEQ multiplex PCR; TCRdb keeps in-frame clones, though not all of them. Among about 93,000 clones listed, roughly 79% were seen once. All trial patients relapsed after autologous stem cell transplantation. Sequencing was performed on peripheral blood mononuclear cells (PBMCs), taken before the second cycle of nivolumab. The source of these receptors is a human donor with classical Hodgkin lymphoma.

The gene calls are TRBV5-4 and TRBJ1-2; D remains unclear. The CDR3 is made up of 15 amino acids. Germline CDR1 reads SGHNT; CDR2 reads YYREEE (reference sequence). Trimming left V 0 bases short and J 0 bases short, with 9 bases between. CDR3: CASSLGQKPNYGYTF. The CDR3 nucleotides are TGTGCCAGCAGCTTGGGGCAGAAACCTAACTATGGCTACACCTTC.

The chain is built from TRBV16 and TRBJ2-7; D unresolved. Trimming removed 0 bases at V and 7 bases at J, with 4 bases between. Germline values: CDR1 KGHSY, CDR2 FQNENV. This CDR3 has 11 residues. DNA of the CDR3: TGTGCCAGCAGCCAATCGCGGGAGCAGTACTTC. Encoded protein: CASSQSREQYF.

V is TRBV30 and J is TRBJ2-7; D not resolved. CDR3 size: 11 residues. Germline CDR1 reads GTSNPN; CDR2 reads SVGIG (reference sequence). Trimming removed 0 bases at V and 6 bases at J, with 6 bases between. The CDR3 coding sequence is TGTGCCTGGAGTGTAGGGCCCGAGCAGTACTTC. Translated: CAWSVGPEQYF.

V and J are TRBV28 and TRBJ2-5; 10 nucleotides match TRBD2. With V trimmed by 8 bases and J by 4 bases, 7 bases remained unmatched. The CDR3 has 14 amino acids. Germline assignment: CDR1 MDHEN and CDR2 SYDVKM. The CDR3 loop is CASALAGVGETQYF. CDR3 in DNA: TGTGCCAGCGCGCTAGCGGGAGTGGGAGAGACCCAGTACTTC.

The chain joins TRBV5-1 to TRBJ2-5; tentative D call: TRBD1 (5 bases). V was trimmed by 0 bases and J by 5 bases, leaving 11 bases between them. This CDR3 has 14 amino acids. Germline CDR1 and CDR2: SGHRS and YFSETQ. The CDR3 sequence: CASSLDGSGETQYF. CDR3 bases: TGCGCCAGCAGCTTGGACGGATCAGGGGAGACCCAGTACTTC.

The chain uses TRBV5-4 and TRBJ1-1, with D possibly TRBD1 on 5 matching bases. CDR1 and CDR2 (germline): SGHNT, YYREEE (reference sequence). CDR3 size: 14 residues. V lost 2 bases to trimming and J lost 1 base, with 9 bases between them. CDR3: CASSFRAKNTEAFF. Written as DNA, the CDR3 is TGTGCCAGCAGCTTCAGGGCGAAGAACACTGAAGCTTTCTTT.

The chain has TRBV7-9 and TRBJ2-3, with 15 bases fitting TRBD2. Germline V gene lookup returns CDR1 SEHNR and CDR2 FQNEAQ (reference sequence). J was trimmed by 6 bases and V by 3 bases; bases with no gene match: 7. The CDR3 is 17 amino acids. The CDR3 DNA reads TGTGCCAGCAGCTTTGGACTAGCGGGAGGGCCGGGGGATACGCAGTATTTT. It encodes CASSFGLAGGPGDTQYF.

This clone was counted a few times. V is TRBV11-2 and J is TRBJ2-7, with 9 bases identical to TRBD1. Germline CDR1 SGHAT, CDR2 FQNNGV. J lost 7 bases, V lost 4 bases, and 5 bases had no gene match. The CDR3 consists of 13 residues. The chain's CDR3 is CASSSGTGLEQYF. The CDR3 DNA is TGTGCCAGCAGCTCCGGGACAGGGTTAGAGCAGTACTTC.

The chain carries TRBV28 and TRBJ2-7; D is uncertain. Germline V gives CDR1 MDHEN, CDR2 SYDVKM. This CDR3 is built from 15 residues. V was clipped by 4 bases and J by 4 bases, with 17 bases between them. The chain's CDR3 is CASSSVGPSSYEQYF. The CDR3 DNA reads TGTGCCAGCAGTTCCGTGGGCCCCTCATCTTACGAGCAGTACTTC.

This clone was recorded a few times. V usage is TRBV27 and J usage is TRBJ2-1; TRBD2 aligns across 12 bases. Germline trimming cut 4 bases from V and 5 bases from J; bases unmatched to any gene: 6. The CDR3 is made up of 16 amino acids. CDR1 is MNHEY and CDR2 is SMNVEV in the germline V gene (reference sequence). The CDR3 here is CASSSWTSGANNEQFF. DNA for the CDR3: TGTGCCAGCAGTTCCTGGACTAGCGGGGCGAACAATGAGCAGTTCTTC.

V usage is TRBV9 and J usage is TRBJ2-2; 7 nucleotides align to TRBD1. Germline values: CDR1 SGDLS, CDR2 YYNGEE. J was trimmed by 4 bases and V by 4 bases; bases with no gene match: 16. The CDR3 sequence is 18 residues long. DNA for the CDR3: TGTGCCAGCAGCCCTAAAATCGGGACAGAAAGAATCACCGGGGAGCTGTTTTTT. This translates into CASSPKIGTERITGELFF.

The rearrangement uses TRBV29-1 and TRBJ2-3, with 8 nucleotides matching TRBD2. Germline-derived CDR1 and CDR2 are SQVTM and ANQGSEA. This CDR3 has 17 amino acids. With 3 bases clipped from V and 0 bases from J, the junction kept 11 bases outside the gene matches. CDR3: CSVDGLAGPTSTDTQYF. CDR3 sequence (DNA): TGCAGCGTTGATGGCCTAGCGGGCCCTACTAGCACAGATACGCAGTATTTT.

The chain recombines TRBV11-3 with TRBJ2-1; TRBD1 is a possible D gene (5 bases). Germline V gene sequence: CDR1 SGHNT, CDR2 YENEEA. This CDR3 comprises 15 residues. V lost 5 bases to trimming and J lost 8 bases, with 19 bases between them. The chain's CDR3 is CASSPRVTDSHEQFF. Written as DNA, the CDR3 is TGTGCCAGCAGCCCCCGTGTGACAGACTCCCATGAGCAGTTCTTC.

This clone was observed a few times. The V call is TRBV10-3, the J call TRBJ2-1, with TRBD2 matching 8 bases. The CDR3 loop spans 15 amino acids. Losses at the gene ends were 0 bases for V and 9 bases for J; bases not matched to a gene: 7. CDR1 ENHRY and CDR2 SYGVKD come from the germline V gene. CDR3 residues: CAISESGLAVGEQFF. The CDR3 nucleotides are TGTGCCATCAGTGAGTCAGGACTAGCCGTAGGTGAGCAGTTCTTC.

The rearrangement joins TRBV5-1 to TRBJ1-2; tentative D call: TRBD1 (6 bases). The CDR3 loop spans 14 amino acids. V was clipped by 5 bases and J by 0 bases, with 11 bases between them. Germline values: CDR1 SGHRS, CDR2 YFSETQ. CDR3 loop: CASSQQGANYGYTF. The CDR3 region has the DNA TGCGCCAGCAGTCAACAGGGAGCTAACTATGGCTACACCTTC.

The chain uses TRBV5-6 and TRBJ2-2, with 7 bases that match TRBD2. The V gene's germline CDR1 is SGHDT and CDR2 YYEEEE. This CDR3 is 14 amino acids long. The V gene end was trimmed by 0 bases and the J gene end by 6 bases; junction bases not matched to a gene: 2. The CDR3 DNA sequence: TGTGCCAGCAGCTTGGTTGGGGGGGCCGGGGAGCTGTTTTTT. Its translation: CASSLVGGAGELFF.

Comment on this clone: The junction shows a germline mismatch at one end, possibly a read error. The chain is built from TRBV5-1 and TRBJ2-1; no reliable D call. CDR3 length: 13 residues. The germline V gene has CDR1 SGHRS and CDR2 YFSETQ. The CDR3 coding sequence is TGCGCCAGCAGACCCGACTCCAACAATGAGCAGTTCTTC. This encodes CASRPDSNNEQFF.

This clone was picked up a small number of times. The V and J genes are TRBV4-1 and TRBJ2-3; D possibly corresponds to TRBD1 (6 bases). The V end lost 4 bases, the J end lost 1 base, and 15 bases lay between the germline ends. This CDR3 has 16 residues. Germline V gives CDR1 MGHRA, CDR2 YSYEKL. The CDR3 loop is CASSLTRDTGTDTQYF. CDR3 nucleotides: TGCGCCAGCAGCCTCACGAGGGACACCGGCACAGATACGCAGTATTTT.

The chain is built from TRBV5-1 and TRBJ1-1, with 9 nucleotides matching TRBD1. The ends lost 4 bases at V and 5 bases at J; junction bases unmatched: 6. This CDR3 spans 14 amino acids. The germline V gene has CDR1 SGHRS and CDR2 YFSETQ. The CDR3 DNA reads TGCGCCAGCAGCCCCCAGACAGGGGGGACTGAAGCTTTCTTT. This translates into CASSPQTGGTEAFF.

The CDR3 nucleotides are TGTGTCAGAAGCTTAGGCAGCTCTGGAAACACCATATATTTT. It is translated as CVRSLGSSGNTIYF. The V call is TRBV7-5, the J call TRBJ1-3; TRBD1, the D gene given by the table, was not confirmed from the DNA. TRBV7-5 is a pseudogene locus. There are 14 residues in the CDR3.

The CDR3 DNA reads TGTGCCAGCAGCTTGGAACTTTCTACCTACGAGCAGTACTTC. It is translated as CASSLELSTYEQYF. V usage is TRBV5-5 and J usage is TRBJ2-7; no firm D call. Germline V gives CDR1 SGHKS, CDR2 YYEKEE (reference sequence). The V gene lost 0 bases and the J gene lost 2 bases, with 9 bases spanning the gap. The CDR3 totals 14 residues. Drawing the rest from reference TRBV5-5 and TRBJ2-7, the complete variable domain is DAGVTQSPTHLIKTRGQQVTLRCSPISGHKSVSWYQQVLGQGPQFIFQYYEKEERGRGNFPDRFSARQFPNYSSELNVNALLLGDSALYLCASSLELSTYEQYFGPGTRLTVT.

The rearrangement joins TRBV10-3 to TRBJ2-7, with a tentative D call TRBD1 (7 bases). V was clipped by 6 bases and J by 3 bases, with 12 bases between them. Germline CDR1 is ENHRY and CDR2 is SYGVKD. The CDR3 length is 13 residues. CDR3 in amino acids: CAIRRDSYYEQYF. The DNA of the CDR3 is TGTGCCATCAGGCGGGACAGTTACTACGAGCAGTACTTC.

The V call is TRBV19, the J call TRBJ1-1; D unclear. CDR1 LNHDA and CDR2 SQIVND come from the germline V gene (reference sequence). V was pared by 1 base and J by 1 base, with 7 bases between. This CDR3 has 14 residues. The CDR3 is CASSIGWGNTEAFF. The CDR3 DNA is TGTGCCAGTAGTATAGGATGGGGGAACACTGAAGCTTTCTTT.

This clone is large by share. The rearrangement uses TRBV10-3 and TRBJ2-2, with a possible D match to TRBD1 (5 bases). The CDR3 loop spans 12 amino acids. Trimming took 4 bases from V and 13 from J, leaving 13 bases between them. Germline V gene sequence: CDR1 ENHRY, CDR2 SYGVKD. The DNA for the CDR3 is TGTGCCATCAGTGTCCAGGGAATCGGGCTGTTTTTT. Translation gives CAISVQGIGLFF.

The genes are TRBV11-2 and TRBJ2-5; 9 nucleotides line up with TRBD2. The CDR3 consists of 15 residues. CDR1 SGHAT and CDR2 FQNNGV come from the germline V gene. The J segment lost 1 base and the V segment lost 5 bases, leaving 5 bases of the junction unmatched. The CDR3 protein is CASSLGLARQETQYF. CDR3 in DNA: TGTGCCAGCAGCCTCGGACTAGCGCGCCAAGAGACCCAGTACTTC.

V gene TRBV29-1 combines with J gene TRBJ2-5, with D hard to call. This CDR3 has 11 amino acids. Trimming took off 6 bases at V and 4 bases at J, with 9 bases between the two ends. Looked up from germline, CDR1 is SQVTM and CDR2 is ANQGSEA. CDR3 sequence reads: CSVSMGETQYF. The CDR3 coding sequence is TGCAGCGTCTCCATGGGAGAGACCCAGTACTTC.

This clone was recorded only once. V and J are TRBV6-1 and TRBJ2-3; D is uncertain. Germline V CDR1 and CDR2: MNHNS, SASEGT. Trimming cost V 6 bases and J 2 bases, with 15 bases left between them. The CDR3 loop spans 15 amino acids. CDR3 region: CASRAASYTTDTQYF. CDR3 DNA sequence: TGTGCCAGCAGGGCCGCGTCTTACACCACAGATACGCAGTATTTT.

The chain recombines TRBV10-3 with TRBJ1-1; 8 bases map to TRBD1. The CDR3 runs to 13 residues. Germline CDR1 reads ENHRY; CDR2 reads SYGVKD. J gave up 6 bases and V 6 bases, and 6 bases lay outside the gene matches. The CDR3 bases are TGTGCCATCAGCGCCGACAGGGGCTCTGAAGCTTTCTTT. Translating gives CAISADRGSEAFF.

The chain recombines TRBV27 with TRBJ2-7; TRBD2 matches 8 bases. V was pared by 2 bases and J by 2 bases, with 2 bases of the junction left unmatched. Germline V gives CDR1 MNHEY, CDR2 SMNVEV (reference sequence). This CDR3 comprises 14 residues. In nucleotides, the CDR3 is TGTGCCAGCAGTTTAGCGGGAGGTCCCTACGAGCAGTACTTC. Translating it yields CASSLAGGPYEQYF.

This chain joins TRBV10-3 and TRBJ2-2, with 10 bases fitting TRBD2. Germline CDR1 and CDR2: ENHRY and SYGVKD. The CDR3 consists of 14 residues. The trim removed 8 bases at V and 3 bases at J, leaving 3 bases unmatched. CDR3 sequence: CAIALAGDTGELFF. The CDR3 DNA reads TGTGCCATCGCCCTAGCGGGAGACACCGGGGAGCTGTTTTTT.

The chain combines TRBV7-8 with TRBJ1-1; D remains ambiguous. The germline V gene encodes CDR1 SGHVS and CDR2 FQNEAQ. V was pared by 5 bases and J by 5 bases, with 15 bases between. The CDR3 length is 14 residues. In DNA form, the CDR3 reads TGTGCCAGCAGCCTAGGAGTCGGGCGTACTGAAGCTTTCTTT. Translating gives CASSLGVGRTEAFF.